Listed below are T cell receptor beta chains from one sample, sequenced in a study of control samples from healthy donors and cancer patients. TCRdb's table, derived via immunoSEQ multiplex PCR, lists solely in-frame clones and lacks some. Here the sample spans roughly 450,000 clones, roughly 90% being singletons. Input material: PBMCs. The receptor source for this set is a man in his forties or fifties with head and neck cancer. CDR3s include the opening cysteine and the closing phenylalanine or tryptophan. Each record gives: J gene, clone size, V gene, D gene, CDR3 DNA, CDR3 protein. The D gene is left open where the match is weak. Clone size is given for some rows only: seen once, a few or many times, or a class if the clone is expanded.

>TRBJ2-7|once|TRBV4-1|TRBD2
TGCGCCAGCAGCCCTAGCGGGAGGGTGGGATACGAGCAGTACTTC
CASSPSGRVGYEQYF
>TRBJ2-2|-|TRBV10-3|TRBD2
TGTGCCATCAGTGCACTAGCGGAGAACACCGGGGAGCTGTTTTTT
CAISALAENTGELFF
>TRBJ1-4|-|TRBV16|-
TGTGCCAGCAGTGATCGTGGGGGCGCGGATGAAAAACTGTTTTTT
CASSDRGGADEKLFF
>TRBJ2-1|-|TRBV7-3|-
TGTGCCAGCAGCTACTCGTTCGGGGAGCAGTTCTTC
CASSYSFGEQFF
>TRBJ1-1|-|TRBV12-2|-
TGTGCAAGTCGCTTAGCGTTGAGGGAAACTGAAGCTTTCTTT
CASRLALRETEAFF
>TRBJ2-3|-|TRBV30|-
TGTGCCTGGGAGGGTGATACGCAGTATTTT
CAWEGDTQYF
>TRBJ2-7|-|TRBV30|-
TGTGCCTGGAGTTACCCGGGGTCTCTCTCCTACGAGCAGTACTTC
CAWSYPGSLSYEQYF
>TRBJ1-1|many|TRBV6-2/TRBV6-3|-
TGTGCCAGCAGTTACGCAGGGGCAGGGAACACTGAAGCTTTCTTT
CASSYAGAGNTEAFF
>TRBJ1-3|-|TRBV6-5|-
TGTGCCAGCATGGGCTCTGGGAGGTTCGGAAACACCATATATTTT
CASMGSGRFGNTIYF
>TRBJ1-4|-|TRBV6-5|-
TGTGCCACAACCCTGGCAGGGCGGAATGAAAAACTGTTTTTT
CATTLAGRNEKLFF
>TRBJ1-1|-|TRBV7-3|-
TGTGCCAGCAGCGAACAAGAAAACACTGAAGCTTTCTTT
CASSEQENTEAFF
>TRBJ2-2|-|TRBV14|TRBD2
TGTGCCAGCGGGGCTAGCGGTAACACCGGGGAGCTGTTTTTT
CASGASGNTGELFF
>TRBJ2-7|-|TRBV11-3|-
TGTGCCAGCAGCTACGGGCCGGGAGAGCAGTACTTC
CASSYGPGEQYF
>TRBJ1-2|-|TRBV15|-
TGTGCCACCAGCAGAGATTTGCGCGTTTCTAACTATGGCTACACCTTC
CATSRDLRVSNYGYTF
>TRBJ1-2|-|TRBV11-2|-
TGTGCCAGCAGCCGTGCTGGAGGGCAGAACTATGGCTACACCTTC
CASSRAGGQNYGYTF
>TRBJ1-5|-|TRBV19|-
TGTGCCAGTAGTATATCCGGGACACCCACGACCCATCAGCCCCAGCATTTT
CASSISGTPTTHQPQHF
>TRBJ1-1|few|TRBV5-4|-
TGTGCCAGCAGCCCTGGGACTAGCACTGAAGCTTTCTTT
CASSPGTSTEAFF
>TRBJ1-3|-|TRBV15|-
TGTGCCACCGGTAGGGGAAACACCATATATTTT
CATGRGNTIYF
>TRBJ1-3|-|TRBV25-1|-
TGTGCCAGCAGCGAGGGGCCGCAAAACACCATATATTTT
CASSEGPQNTIYF
>TRBJ2-2|-|TRBV5-4|TRBD1
TGTGCCAGCAGCTCAGGGGGCGCGGGCACCGGGGAGCTGTTTTTT
CASSSGGAGTGELFF
>TRBJ2-1|-|TRBV7-9|-
TGTGCCAGCAGCTTCGCGGACAGCGCCGACCGTCTTGAGCAGTTCTTC
CASSFADSADRLEQFF
>TRBJ1-1|-|TRBV30|TRBD1
TGTGCCTGGACAGGGGGGCACACTGAAGCTTTCTTT
CAWTGGHTEAFF
>TRBJ2-7|-|TRBV30|TRBD2
TGTGCCTGGAGTGGCGGTAGCGGGAGCTCGTACGAGCAGTACTTC
CAWSGGSGSSYEQYF
>TRBJ2-2|-|TRBV30|-
TGTGCCTGGAGCGGGAGTAGATACACCGGGGAGCTGTTTTTT
CAWSGSRYTGELFF
>TRBJ2-4|-|TRBV7-9|TRBD1
TGTGCCAGCAGCTTCCGGGACAGGGCGTACTTC
CASSFRDRAYF
>TRBJ1-1|-|TRBV28|-
TGTGCCAGCAGCCTCCCGGCAGGGAGGTTGACTGAAGCTTTCTTT
CASSLPAGRLTEAFF
>TRBJ1-6|-|TRBV4-1|-
TGCGCCAGCAGCCAGGGAGGGAACGATAATTCACCCCTCCACTTT
CASSQGGNDNSPLHF
>TRBJ1-4|-|TRBV28|-
TGTGCCAGCAGCCCCCCGAGAGGGGGATACGAAAAACTGTTTTTT
CASSPPRGGYEKLFF
>TRBJ2-2|-|TRBV5-1|-
TGCGCCAGCAGCCGTACTAGTGGCACCGGGGAGCTGTTTTTT
CASSRTSGTGELFF
>TRBJ2-1|-|TRBV19|TRBD2
TGTGCCAGTACCCGGGGACTAGCTTGGGATGAGCAGTTCTTC
CASTRGLAWDEQFF
>TRBJ1-5|once|TRBV5-6|-
TGTGCCAGCAGCCCCCCGGGGCAGGGCCATCAGCCCCAGCATTTT
CASSPPGQGHQPQHF
>TRBJ1-2|-|TRBV28|-
TGTGCCAGCAGTTTAGGTGGGGACTATGGCTACACCTTC
CASSLGGDYGYTF
>TRBJ1-4|-|TRBV30|-
TGTGCCTGGAGTACAGGACTCTGGGGGGAAAAACTGTTTTTT
CAWSTGLWGEKLFF